These 31 T cell receptor beta chains came from one sample sequenced in a study of T-cell reconstitution after alpha-beta-depleted transplantation in children. The TCRbeta library incorporated unique molecular identifiers. Each CDR3 protein is one row after TCRdb ran MiXCR on the PCR reads. The sample has hundreds of thousands of distinct CDR3 sequences; approximately 16% are singletons. The starting material was PBMCs from the stem cell graft donor, obtained from the stem cell graft. These receptors came from a human donor who donated a stem cell graft to a child with acute myeloid leukemia.

This sequence joins TRBV12-3 or TRBV12-4 and TRBJ2-1, with a possible D match to TRBD1 (5 bases). Trimming shortened V by 1 base and J by 5 bases, and 12 bases separated the two germline ends. The CDR3 covers 15 residues. The CDR3: CASSLGSGMDNEQFF. DNA for the CDR3: TGTGCCAGCAGTTTAGGGTCAGGGATGGACAATGAGCAGTTCTTC.

Ten or more counts support this clonotype. The J gene is TRBJ2-7, the V gene TRBV7-8; D gene uncertain. Trimming removed 5 bases at V and 4 bases at J, with 6 bases between. Germline lookup yields CDR1 SGHVS and CDR2 FQNEAQ. This CDR3 contains 11 residues. CDR3 in DNA: TGTGCCAGCAGCGGAGTTTACGAGCAGTACTTC. Its protein is CASSGVYEQYF.

A few counts support this clonotype. The chain recombines TRBV20-1 with TRBJ2-2, with 7 bases lining up with TRBD2. This CDR3 is 16 amino acids long. Germline CDR1 DFQATT, CDR2 SNEGSKA (reference sequence). The J segment lost 0 bases and the V segment lost 3 bases, leaving 7 bases of the junction unmatched. CDR3 DNA: TGCAGTGCTAGCCCACTAGCGTTCGCGAACACCGGGGAGCTGTTTTTT. It codes for CSASPLAFANTGELFF.

This clonotype was recorded at least ten times. V and J are TRBV20-1 and TRBJ2-7; D remains unclear. Germline V gives CDR1 DFQATT, CDR2 SNEGSKA (reference sequence). Trimming stripped 5 bases from V and 5 bases from J, with 10 bases between. The CDR3 runs 11 residues. CDR3 in amino acids: CSALRGNEQYF. The CDR3 DNA is TGCAGTGCTCTCCGAGGCAACGAGCAGTACTTC.

The chain employs TRBV25-1 and TRBJ2-2; 7 bases match TRBD1. CDR3 size: 15 residues. V shed 6 bases, J shed 3 bases, and the junction held 7 bases outside the gene matches. Germline lookup yields CDR1 MGHDK and CDR2 SYGVNS. CDR3 in amino acids: CASSPIDRDTGELFF. In DNA form, the CDR3 reads TGTGCCAGCAGCCCAATCGACAGGGACACCGGGGAGCTGTTTTTT.

The sample holds many counts of this clonotype. The chain links TRBV5-1 to TRBJ1-2; TRBD1 agrees at 7 bases. The CDR3 loop spans 15 amino acids. V was clipped by 4 bases and J by 6 bases; unmatched bases: 12. CDR1 and CDR2 from the germline V gene are SGHRS and YFSETQ. CDR3 amino acids: CASSARSGQNDGYTF. The CDR3 DNA reads as TGCGCCAGCAGCGCCCGATCGGGACAGAATGATGGCTACACCTTC.

This clonotype was detected only a few times. This rearrangement joins TRBV5-1 to TRBJ2-5, with D uncertain. The V gene lost 2 bases and the J gene lost 1 base, with 15 bases spanning the gap. Germline V lookup: CDR1 SGHRS, CDR2 YFSETQ. The CDR3 is 16 amino acids. CDR3 loop: CASSFLGIHGQETQYF. The DNA of the CDR3 is TGCGCCAGCAGCTTCCTGGGAATTCACGGCCAAGAGACCCAGTACTTC.

This clonotype has ten or more counts. The V gene is TRBV13, the J gene TRBJ1-5; D uncertain. The ends were cut back, 3 bases at V and 3 bases at J, with 6 bases in the middle. From germline, CDR1 is PRHDT and CDR2 FYEKMQ (reference sequence). The CDR3 runs 13 residues. CDR3 in DNA: TGTGCCAGCAGCTTTATGCTCAATCAGCCCCAGCATTTT. Its protein is CASSFMLNQPQHF.

The chain has TRBV11-2 and TRBJ1-6; D may be TRBD1 (5 bases). The V gene lost 1 base and the J gene lost 9 bases, with 19 bases spanning the gap. The CDR3 totals 17 residues. Looked up from germline, CDR1 is SGHAT and CDR2 is FQNNGV. CDR3 amino acids: CASSLVGGTGEVSPLHF. CDR3 nucleotides: TGTGCCAGCAGCTTAGTCGGGGGGACGGGGGAGGTTTCACCCCTCCACTTT.

This clonotype was counted many times. The chain couples TRBV20-1 to TRBJ1-2; 9 bases fit TRBD1. The CDR3 length is 13 residues. V was pared by 3 bases and J by 2 bases, with 1 base of the junction left unmatched. Germline V gene data show CDR1 as DFQATT and CDR2 as SNEGSKA (reference sequence). CDR3 protein: CSASGQGNYGYTF. CDR3 sequence (DNA): TGCAGTGCTAGTGGACAGGGGAACTATGGCTACACCTTC.

The V call is TRBV7-2, the J call TRBJ1-4; D uncertain. V was cut by 5 bases and J by 8 bases, with 12 bases left in between. The CDR3 contains 13 residues. Germline CDR1 SGHTA, CDR2 FQGNSA. The CDR3 DNA is TGTGCCAGCAGCCCAAGGGCGGGGGAAAAACTGTTTTTT. It translates to CASSPRAGEKLFF.

This sequence joins TRBV5-1 and TRBJ1-2; maybe TRBD1 (5 bases). CDR1 is SGHRS and CDR2 is YFSETQ in the germline V gene. Trimming took off 0 bases at V and 0 bases at J, with 18 bases between the two ends. This CDR3 spans 18 amino acids. CDR3: CASSLAETDSTANYGYTF. In nucleotides, the CDR3 is TGCGCCAGCAGCTTGGCAGAAACAGACAGTACAGCTAACTATGGCTACACCTTC.

This clonotype was found a few times. The V and J genes are TRBV12-3 or TRBV12-4 and TRBJ2-5; TRBD2 might be the D (6 bases). The CDR3 is 15 amino acids. With 2 bases removed from V and 6 bases from J, the gap between germline ends came to 16 bases. For the CDR3, the DNA is TGTGCCAGCAGTTTATTCGGGACTTCCATACAGACCCAGTACTTC. Translated: CASSLFGTSIQTQYF.

The V and J genes are TRBV6-2 or TRBV6-3 and TRBJ2-2, with D unresolved. CDR3 length: 13 amino acids. V was trimmed by 2 bases and J by 8 bases, leaving 9 bases between them. Per germline, CDR1 MNHEY and CDR2 SVGEGT. CDR3: CASSYLVMGELFF. In nucleotides, the CDR3 is TGTGCCAGCAGTTACCTGGTAATGGGGGAGCTGTTTTTT.

The table lists this clonotype with a few counts. The chain has TRBV20-1 and TRBJ2-1, with 12 bases lining up with TRBD2. V lost 3 bases and J lost 8; bases outside the gene matches: 14. Germline CDR1 and CDR2: DFQATT and SNEGSKA (reference sequence). The CDR3 is 17 residues long. The CDR3, as DNA: TGCAGTGCTAGGGACGGGCTAGCGGGGGGGCTGACGGATGAGCAGTTCTTC. Translation gives CSARDGLAGGLTDEQFF.

The chain couples TRBV7-2 to TRBJ2-1; D may match TRBD1 or TRBD2 (5 bases each). Germline CDR1 reads SGHTA; CDR2 reads FQGNSA. This CDR3 region has 17 residues. Trimming took off 3 bases at V and 5 bases at J, with 20 bases between the two ends. Written as DNA, the CDR3 is TGTGCCAGCAGCTTCCGCAGGGTGGGACGTGGGAACAATGAGCAGTTCTTC. Protein: CASSFRRVGRGNNEQFF.

This clonotype was observed many times. The gene calls are TRBV15 and TRBJ2-5, with TRBD1 identical over 7 bases. The CDR3 runs 14 residues. V gave up 3 bases and J gave up 3 bases; unmatched junction bases: 4. Germline CDR1 reads LNHNV; CDR2 reads YYDKDF (reference sequence). The CDR3, as DNA: TGTGCCACCAGCAGCCAGGGGGTTGAAGAGACCCAGTACTTC. It encodes CATSSQGVEETQYF.

A few counts support this clonotype. The chain carries TRBV4-1 and TRBJ2-1; D ambiguous. Trimming shortened V by 5 bases and J by 12 bases, and 26 bases separated the two germline ends. The CDR3 is 16 amino acids. Germline V gives CDR1 MGHRA, CDR2 YSYEKL. The CDR3 spells CASSASTGIQFMTQFF. CDR3 bases: TGCGCCAGCAGCGCGAGTACCGGCATTCAATTCATGACGCAGTTCTTC.

The CDR3 nucleotides are TGTGCCAGCGCAAGACAGGGGGGCTTTTACGAGCAGTACGTC. It yields the protein CASARQGGFYEQYV. The chain recombines TRBV6-1 with TRBJ2-7; 9 nucleotides agree with TRBD1. Germline V gives CDR1 MNHNS, CDR2 SASEGT. The CDR3 is made up of 14 amino acids. The junction had 9 bases not matched to a gene; V was cut back by 8 bases and J by 4 bases.

On this clonotype itself: Just one base apart from a much larger clone, this may be a read error. The rearrangement joins TRBV6-5 to TRBJ1-5, with a weak D call TRBD1 (5 bases). Germline lookup yields CDR1 MNHEY and CDR2 SVGAGI. The CDR3 covers 15 residues. The CDR3 DNA is TGTGCCAGCAGTTTATCAGGGATGGGCAATCAGCCCCACCATTTT. It specifies CASSLSGMGNQPHHF.

This clonotype was seen only a few times. The chain couples TRBV30 to TRBJ2-1; 10 nucleotides match TRBD2. With V trimmed by 2 bases and J by 8 bases, 3 bases remained unmatched. The CDR3 covers 13 residues. Germline V gives CDR1 GTSNPN, CDR2 SVGIG (reference sequence). The CDR3 nucleotides read TGTGCCTGGAGTAGCGGGGGGGCCCATGAGCAGTTCTTC. Its protein is CAWSSGGAHEQFF.

The table lists this clonotype with many counts. One junction end disagrees with the germline gene, perhaps due to a read error. Written as DNA, the CDR3 is TGCAGCGTTGACTTACAGGGGGCGCATGGCTACACTTTC. The encoded protein is CSVDLQGAHGYTF. The gene calls are TRBV29-1 and TRBJ1-2, with 9 bases lining up with TRBD1. Germline-derived CDR1 and CDR2 are SQVTM and ANQGSEA. The CDR3 is 13 amino acids.

The table lists this clonotype with a few counts. The genes are TRBV28 and TRBJ2-7; D remains ambiguous. Trimming cost V 3 bases and J 0 bases, with 9 bases left between them. CDR1 and CDR2 (germline): MDHEN, SYDVKM. The length of the CDR3 is 14 residues. The CDR3 DNA is TGTGCCAGCAGTTTTAACAGCGACTCCTACGAGCAGTACGTC. Its protein is CASSFNSDSYEQYV.

As concerns this clonotype: A read error may account for a junction end that differs from germline. The chain employs TRBV20-1 and TRBJ2-4; 9 bases align to TRBD2. The CDR3 sequence is 15 residues long. CDR1 DFQATT and CDR2 SNEGSKA come from the germline V gene (reference sequence). The CDR3 region has the DNA TGCTGTGCTAGAGTCGGGCGGGGGGGAAAAAACATTCAGTACTTC. Amino acids: CCARVGRGGKNIQYF.

This clonotype has just a few counts. The chain uses TRBV5-6 and TRBJ1-6, with TRBD1 matching over 9 bases. Germline CDR1 reads SGHDT; CDR2 reads YYEEEE. There are 15 residues in the CDR3. The V and J ends lost 2 bases and 6 bases, in that order; junction bases with no gene match: 3. CDR3 loop: CASSFQTGGNSPLHF. Written as DNA, the CDR3 is TGTGCCAGCAGCTTTCAGACAGGGGGTAATTCACCCCTCCACTTT.

The chain joins TRBV7-9 to TRBJ2-7, with TRBD1 as a possible D gene (6 bases). The CDR3 spans 14 residues. V lost 5 bases, J lost 0 bases, and 11 bases lay in between. Germline V gene data show CDR1 as SEHNR and CDR2 as FQNEAQ (reference sequence). CDR3 DNA: TGTGCCAGCAGCCTTAAGGACAGCTCCTACGAGCAGTACGTC. This translates into CASSLKDSSYEQYV.

This clonotype was observed at least ten times. This chain joins TRBV5-6 and TRBJ1-6, with D hard to call. Germline V gives CDR1 SGHDT, CDR2 YYEEEE. Trimming shortened V by 2 bases and J by 8 bases, and 11 bases separated the two germline ends. The CDR3 runs 14 residues. CDR3 residues: CASSFEGNYSPLHF. Written as DNA, the CDR3 is TGTGCCAGCAGCTTTGAAGGGAATTATTCACCCCTCCACTTT.

This clonotype was counted a few times. The chain carries TRBV11-2 and TRBJ2-4; the D gene is possibly TRBD1 (6 bases). The ends were cut back, 6 bases at V and 3 bases at J, with 9 bases in the middle. From germline, CDR1 is SGHAT and CDR2 FQNNGV. CDR3 length: 13 amino acids. CDR3 coding DNA: TGTGCCAGCAGAGGACAGAACAAAAACATTCAGTACTTC. This codes for CASRGQNKNIQYF.

This clonotype was seen a few times. V gene TRBV5-1 combines with J gene TRBJ2-5; weak D call: TRBD1 (6 bases). The CDR3 contains 17 residues. Between the trimmed V and J ends, which lost 2 bases and 4 bases, there was a span of 21 bases. From germline, CDR1 is SGHRS and CDR2 YFSETQ. The CDR3 protein is CASSFDELGAIGETQYF. In nucleotides, the CDR3 is TGCGCCAGCAGCTTCGACGAATTGGGGGCCATTGGAGAGACCCAGTACTTC.

The V and J genes are TRBV27 and TRBJ2-1; 9 positions match TRBD2. Germline-derived CDR1 and CDR2 are MNHEY and SMNVEV (reference sequence). The ends lost 5 bases at V and 6 bases at J; junction bases unmatched: 11. The CDR3 has 16 amino acids. The CDR3, as DNA: TGTGCCAGCAGTCCTCCCGCTAGCGGGGTCTTCAATGAGCAGTTCTTC. This codes for CASSPPASGVFNEQFF.

The rearrangement links TRBV20-1 to TRBJ1-5; the D gene is possibly TRBD1 (5 bases). V lost 3 bases, J lost 2 bases, and 14 bases lay in between. Germline CDR1 is DFQATT and CDR2 is SNEGSKA (reference sequence). The CDR3 is 15 residues long. The CDR3 DNA follows: TGCAGTGCTAGGAACACGCAGGGAGGCAATCAGCCCCAGCATTTT. Residues: CSARNTQGGNQPQHF.